A single sample gave rise to the 25 T cell receptor beta chains below, sequenced in a study of beta chain features in type 1 diabetes. The authors reverse transcribed all of the isolated RNA, so sequencing captured expressed TCRB transcripts. Profiled with immunoSEQ multiplex PCR; TCRdb holds only in-frame clones, not every one. This table has some 900,000 clones, about a sixth appearing once. Sequencing was performed on naive CD4+ T cells from blood. The receptors derive from a woman younger than 35 in good health.

The CDR3, as DNA: TGTGCCAGCAGTGACGGGGGCGCGTATCAGCCCCAGCATTTT. Its translation: CASSDGGAYQPQHF. The V gene is TRBV2, the J gene TRBJ1-5, with a tentative D call TRBD1 (6 bases). V was cut by 3 bases and J by 5 bases, with 11 bases left in between. Germline lookup yields CDR1 SNHLY and CDR2 FYNNEI. This CDR3 spans 14 amino acids.

The chain recombines TRBV6-6 with TRBJ2-1; D remains ambiguous. In germline, CDR1 is MNHNY, CDR2 SVGAGI (reference sequence). Deletions cut 8 bases from V and 6 bases from J, with 11 bases between. The CDR3 extends over 12 amino acids. The CDR3 DNA reads as TGTGCCAGCCGATCATCAATCAATGAGCAGTTCTTC. Its translation: CASRSSINEQFF.

This clone came up a few times. The chain uses TRBV2 and TRBJ2-7; a possible D gene is TRBD2 (5 bases). V was clipped by 7 bases and J by 5 bases, with 15 bases between them. This CDR3 is 13 amino acids long. Germline V CDR1 and CDR2: SNHLY, FYNNEI. The CDR3 coding sequence is TGTGCCAGCAAGTTGAGAGGGTTGAACGAGCAGTACTTC. As protein: CASKLRGLNEQYF.

This rearrangement joins TRBV29-1 to TRBJ1-1; D is unresolved. CDR3 size: 13 residues. Deletions cut 1 base from V and 4 bases from J, with 10 bases between. From germline, CDR1 is SQVTM and CDR2 ANQGSEA. DNA for the CDR3: TGCAGCGTTGAAGGTCGTTTGGTCACTGAAGCTTTCTTT. Residues: CSVEGRLVTEAFF.

CDR3 residues: CATSRGPSRYSNQPQHF. The DNA of the CDR3 is TGTGCCACCAGCAGAGGTCCGAGTAGATATAGCAATCAGCCCCAGCATTTT. The gene calls are TRBV15 and TRBJ1-5, with no clear D. CDR1 and CDR2 (germline): LNHNV, YYDKDF (reference sequence). This CDR3 comprises 17 residues. Trimming stripped 1 base from V and 0 bases from J, with 13 bases between. Filled out from reference TRBV15 and TRBJ1-5, the complete variable domain reads DAMVIQNPRYQVTQFGKPVTLSCSQTLNHNVMYWYQQKSSQAPKLLFHYYDKDFNNEADTPDNFQSRRPNTSFCFLDIRSPGLGDTAMYLCATSRGPSRYSNQPQHFGDGTRLSIL.

The chain joins TRBV9 to TRBJ1-2; D unclear. CDR3 length: 14 amino acids. Germline loops: CDR1 SGDLS, CDR2 YYNGEE. V lost 0 bases, J lost 5 bases, and 11 bases lay in between. The CDR3 is CASSVEMGKYGYTF. CDR3 bases: TGTGCCAGCAGCGTAGAAATGGGGAAGTATGGCTACACCTTC.

This clone was seen only a few times. The identical CDR3 is also encoded by other nucleotide sequences in the sample. The chain combines TRBV5-1 with TRBJ2-1; 12 bases are shared with TRBD2. Germline-derived CDR1 and CDR2 are SGHRS and YFSETQ. The CDR3 spans 14 residues. Trimming cost V 1 base and J 7 bases; bases outside gene matches: 0. The CDR3 is CASSLLAGGNEQFF. In DNA form, the CDR3 reads TGCGCCAGCAGCTTGCTAGCGGGAGGGAATGAGCAGTTCTTC.

This clone has just a few counts. This chain links TRBV4-1 with TRBJ2-3, with TRBD1 matching over 7 bases. CDR1 is MGHRA, CDR2 YSYEKL, per germline. The trim removed 0 bases at V and 1 base at J, leaving 7 bases unmatched. The CDR3 consists of 17 residues. This chain's CDR3 is CASSQEPGTERTDTQYF. CDR3 DNA sequence: TGCGCCAGCAGCCAAGAACCCGGGACAGAGCGCACAGATACGCAGTATTTT.

V gene TRBV7-2 combines with J gene TRBJ2-1; the D is unclear. The CDR3 sequence is 11 residues long. Trimming took 5 bases from V and 7 from J, leaving 6 bases between them. The germline CDR1 and CDR2 sequences are SGHTA and FQGNSA. CDR3 sequence reads: CASSLQNEQFF. CDR3 coding DNA: TGTGCCAGCAGCCTGCAGAATGAGCAGTTCTTC.

The rearrangement links TRBV18 to TRBJ2-1; unclear D gene. The CDR3 contains 15 residues. CDR1 is KGHSH and CDR2 is LQKENI in the germline V gene. Trimming removed 4 bases at V and 3 bases at J, with 13 bases between. The CDR3 region has the DNA TGTGCCAGCTCACGGTCCCCGACGGACTACAATGAGCAGTTCTTC. Translation gives CASSRSPTDYNEQFF. Full variable domain (outside the CDR3, taken from reference TRBV18 and TRBJ2-1): NAGVMQNPRHLVRRRGQEARLRCSPMKGHSHVYWYRQLPEEGLKFMVYLQKENIIDESGMPKERFSAEFPKEGPSILRIQQVVRGDSAAYFCASSRSPTDYNEQFFGPGTRLTVL.

Of note for this clone: A much more abundant neighbour one base away suggests this may be a read error. V usage is TRBV11-2 and J usage is TRBJ2-5; no definite D call. The CDR3 length is 11 residues. Germline V gives CDR1 SGHAT, CDR2 FQNNGV. The V end lost 1 base, the J end lost 7 bases, and 4 bases lay between the germline ends. CDR3 in DNA: TGTGCCAGCAGCTTAGGGGTGACCCAGTACTTC. It encodes CASSLGVTQYF.

This clone has a handful of counts. V is TRBV7-2 and J is TRBJ2-1; the D gene is possibly TRBD2 (5 bases). Germline CDR1 reads SGHTA; CDR2 reads FQGNSA. V was pared by 7 bases and J by 6 bases, with 10 bases between. CDR3 length: 12 residues. The DNA for the CDR3 is TGTGCCAGCACCCTGGGAGTCAATGAGCAGTTCTTC. As protein: CASTLGVNEQFF.

The chain links TRBV9 to TRBJ2-2; no firm D call. V lost 0 bases and J lost 5, with 8 bases in between. The CDR3 loop spans 14 amino acids. Germline loops: CDR1 SGDLS, CDR2 YYNGEE. CDR3 loop: CASSVGPTTGELFF. The DNA of the CDR3 is TGTGCCAGCAGCGTAGGGCCGACTACCGGGGAGCTGTTTTTT. Variable domain in full (rest from reference TRBV9 and TRBJ2-2): DSGVTQTPKHLITATGQRVTLRCSPRSGDLSVYWYQQSLDQGLQFLIQYYNGEERAKGNILERFSAQQFPDLHSELNLSSLELGDSALYFCASSVGPTTGELFFGEGSRLTVL.

This clone was observed a few times. This chain connects TRBV18 to TRBJ2-1; 8 nucleotides line up with TRBD2. V was pared by 3 bases and J by 12 bases, with 16 bases of the junction left unmatched. Per the germline V gene, CDR1 is KGHSH and CDR2 is LQKENI. The CDR3 covers 16 residues. The CDR3 coding sequence is TGTGCCAGCTCACCCCAGAAAGCGGGAGTAGAACTTCGGCAGTTCTTC. Its protein product is CASSPQKAGVELRQFF.

The gene calls are TRBV14 and TRBJ1-1; TRBD1 might be the D (5 bases). The CDR3 has 13 amino acids. Trimming cost V 5 bases and J 10 bases, with 17 bases left between them. Germline loops: CDR1 SGHDN, CDR2 FVKESK. CDR3 in amino acids: CASSGGLEGRAFF. The DNA of the CDR3 is TGTGCCAGCAGCGGAGGCTTGGAGGGGCGAGCTTTCTTT.

This clone was counted only a few times. The gene calls are TRBV9 and TRBJ2-3; TRBD2 matches 8 bases. Germline V gene data show CDR1 as SGDLS and CDR2 as YYNGEE. Trimming at V came to 0 bases and at J to 2 bases, leaving 8 bases not matched to a gene. The CDR3 loop spans 17 amino acids. CDR3: CASSVGQLAELTDTQYF. CDR3 in DNA: TGTGCCAGCAGCGTAGGTCAACTAGCGGAACTCACAGATACGCAGTATTTT.

CDR3 coding DNA: TGTGCCAGCAGCTTATCGTGGAGAATGAACACCGGGGAGCTGTTTTTT. It translates to CASSLSWRMNTGELFF. The J gene is TRBJ2-2, the V gene TRBV7-2; no clear D. The CDR3 extends over 16 amino acids. Germline V CDR1 and CDR2: SGHTA, FQGNSA. Deletions cut 2 bases from V and 1 base from J, with 11 bases between.

This chain links TRBV10-3 with TRBJ2-7; 8 nucleotides align to TRBD1. The CDR3 loop spans 11 amino acids. The ends lost 6 bases at V and 6 bases at J; junction bases unmatched: 1. CDR1 ENHRY and CDR2 SYGVKD come from the germline V gene. The CDR3 coding sequence is TGTGCCATCAGGACAGGGGTCGAGCAGTACTTC. It is translated as CAIRTGVEQYF.

The chain joins TRBV7-8 to TRBJ2-1; D is unresolved. The V gene lost 5 bases and the J gene lost 4 bases, with 6 bases spanning the gap. Germline V gives CDR1 SGHVS, CDR2 FQNEAQ. There are 12 residues in the CDR3. The CDR3 sequence: CASSIVYNEQFF. The CDR3 DNA reads TGTGCCAGCAGCATCGTTTACAATGAGCAGTTCTTC.

This clone was seen a handful of times. The chain combines TRBV27 with TRBJ1-5; D is uncertain. Trimming stripped 5 bases from V and 6 bases from J, with 11 bases between. Germline V gene sequence: CDR1 MNHEY, CDR2 SMNVEV (reference sequence). This CDR3 is 13 amino acids long. CDR3 sequence: CASSPTDGQPQHF. The DNA for the CDR3 is TGTGCCAGCAGTCCCACCGACGGTCAGCCCCAGCATTTT.

The chain joins TRBV7-9 to TRBJ2-2; possibly TRBD2 for D (6 bases). Germline V gene lookup returns CDR1 SEHNR and CDR2 FQNEAQ (reference sequence). V gave up 4 bases and J gave up 5 bases, with 17 bases separating them. The CDR3 is 16 amino acids. DNA for the CDR3: TGTGCCAGCAGCTCACCTCGCGGGACCCCGACCGGGGAGCTGTTTTTT. This gives the protein CASSSPRGTPTGELFF. The full variable domain, its missing parts supplied by reference TRBV7-9 and TRBJ2-2, is DTGVSQNPRHKITKRGQNVTFRCDPISEHNRLYWYRQTLGQGPEFLTYFQNEAQLEKSRLLSDRFSAERPKGSFSTLEIQRTEQGDSAMYLCASSSPRGTPTGELFFGEGSRLTVL.

This sequence joins TRBV18 and TRBJ1-1; a possible D gene is TRBD1 (6 bases). Looked up from germline, CDR1 is KGHSH and CDR2 is LQKENI. With 1 base removed from V and 3 bases from J, the gap between germline ends came to 6 bases. The CDR3 has 13 amino acids. The CDR3 region is CASSPQGDTEAFF. DNA of the CDR3: TGTGCCAGCTCACCACAGGGGGACACTGAAGCTTTCTTT.

The table lists this clone with a few counts. V gene TRBV28 combines with J gene TRBJ2-6; possible D gene TRBD1, 6 bases. Trimming removed 5 bases at V and 1 base at J, with 9 bases between. This CDR3 has 15 amino acids. CDR1 and CDR2 (germline): MDHEN, SYDVKM. CDR3 sequence: CASSTGSSGANVLTF. The DNA of the CDR3 is TGTGCCAGCAGTACAGGGAGTTCTGGGGCCAACGTCCTGACTTTC.

This chain joins TRBV7-8 and TRBJ1-5, with D maybe TRBD1 (5 bases). Trimming took 5 bases from V and 5 from J, leaving 13 bases between them. There are 14 residues in the CDR3. Germline V lookup: CDR1 SGHVS, CDR2 FQNEAQ. The CDR3 DNA reads as TGTGCCAGCAGCCTTATGGGGGTGCATCAGCCCCAGCATTTT. The encoded protein is CASSLMGVHQPQHF.

J is TRBJ1-1 and V is TRBV5-1; the D is unclear. Germline V gives CDR1 SGHRS, CDR2 YFSETQ. V lost 2 bases to trimming and J lost 0 bases, with 11 bases between them. There are 15 residues in the CDR3. This chain's CDR3 is CASSLTTRLNTEAFF. The CDR3 DNA reads TGCGCCAGCAGCTTAACGACCAGGTTGAACACTGAAGCTTTCTTT.